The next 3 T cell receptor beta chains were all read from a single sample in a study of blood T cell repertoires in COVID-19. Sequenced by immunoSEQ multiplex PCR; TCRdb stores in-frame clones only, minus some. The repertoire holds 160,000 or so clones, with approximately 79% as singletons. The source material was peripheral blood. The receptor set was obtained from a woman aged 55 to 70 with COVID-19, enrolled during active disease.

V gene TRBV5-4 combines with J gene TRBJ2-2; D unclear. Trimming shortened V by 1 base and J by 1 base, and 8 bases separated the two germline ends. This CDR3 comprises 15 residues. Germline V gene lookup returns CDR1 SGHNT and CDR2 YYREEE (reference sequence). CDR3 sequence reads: CASSLSLLNTGELFF. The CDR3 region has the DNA TGTGCCAGCAGCTTGAGCCTGCTGAACACCGGGGAGCTGTTTTTT.

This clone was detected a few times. CDR3 DNA: TGTGCCAGCAGCTTACGGTATGAGCAGTTCTTC. Its translation: CASSLRYEQFF. The genes are TRBV7-2 and TRBJ2-1; D gene unclear. Trimming took 2 bases from V and 8 from J, leaving 4 bases between them. This CDR3 comprises 11 residues. Per germline, CDR1 SGHTA and CDR2 FQGNSA.

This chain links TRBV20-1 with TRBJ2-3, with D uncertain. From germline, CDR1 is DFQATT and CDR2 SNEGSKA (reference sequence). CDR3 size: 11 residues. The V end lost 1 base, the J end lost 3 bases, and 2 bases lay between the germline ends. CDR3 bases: TGCAGTGCTAGAGCAACAGATACGCAGTATTTT. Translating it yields CSARATDTQYF.